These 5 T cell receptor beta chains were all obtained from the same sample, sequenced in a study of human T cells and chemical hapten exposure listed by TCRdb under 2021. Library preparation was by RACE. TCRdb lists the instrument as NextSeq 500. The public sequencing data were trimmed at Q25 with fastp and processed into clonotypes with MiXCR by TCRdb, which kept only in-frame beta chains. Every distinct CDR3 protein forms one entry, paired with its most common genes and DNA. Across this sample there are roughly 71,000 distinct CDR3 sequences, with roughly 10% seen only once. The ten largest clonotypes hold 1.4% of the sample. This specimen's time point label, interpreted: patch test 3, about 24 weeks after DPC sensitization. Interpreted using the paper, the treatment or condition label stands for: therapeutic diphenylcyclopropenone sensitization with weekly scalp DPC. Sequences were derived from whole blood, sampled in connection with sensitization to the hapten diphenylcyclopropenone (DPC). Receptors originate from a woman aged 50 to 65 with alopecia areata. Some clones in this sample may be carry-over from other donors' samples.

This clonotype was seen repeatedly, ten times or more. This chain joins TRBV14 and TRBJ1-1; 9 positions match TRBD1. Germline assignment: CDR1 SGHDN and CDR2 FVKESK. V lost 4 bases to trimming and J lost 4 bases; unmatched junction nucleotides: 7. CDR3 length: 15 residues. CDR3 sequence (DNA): TGTGCCAGCAGCCGATACAGGGGGCGAGGCACTGAAGCTTTCTTT. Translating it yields CASSRYRGRGTEAFF.

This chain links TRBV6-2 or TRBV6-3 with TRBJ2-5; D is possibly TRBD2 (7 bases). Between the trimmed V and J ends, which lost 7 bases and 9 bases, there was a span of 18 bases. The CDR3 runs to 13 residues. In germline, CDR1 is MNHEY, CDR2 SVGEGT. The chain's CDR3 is CASTQEGRGPQYF. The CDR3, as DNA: TGTGCCAGCACCCAAGAAGGGCGGGGGCCCCAGTACTTC.

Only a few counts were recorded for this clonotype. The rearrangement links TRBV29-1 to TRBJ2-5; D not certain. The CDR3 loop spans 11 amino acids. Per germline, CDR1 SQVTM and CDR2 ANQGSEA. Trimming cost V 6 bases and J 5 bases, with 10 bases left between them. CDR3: CSVYVKETQYF. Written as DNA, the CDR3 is TGCAGCGTCTACGTGAAGGAGACCCAGTACTTC.

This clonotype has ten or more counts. For the CDR3, the DNA is TGTGCCAGCTCCCATGACCAGGGGCCGGATGGCTACACCTTC. Residues: CASSHDQGPDGYTF. The chain links TRBV18 to TRBJ1-2; D perhaps matches TRBD1 (6 bases). CDR1 is KGHSH, CDR2 LQKENI, per germline. V was shortened by 6 bases and J by 6 bases, with 17 bases between the two germline ends. This CDR3 spans 14 amino acids.

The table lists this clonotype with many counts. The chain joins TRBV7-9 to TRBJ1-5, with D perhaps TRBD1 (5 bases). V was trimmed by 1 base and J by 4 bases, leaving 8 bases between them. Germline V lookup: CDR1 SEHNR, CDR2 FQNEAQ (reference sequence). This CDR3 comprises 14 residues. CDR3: CASSLVGGNQPQHF. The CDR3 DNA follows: TGTGCCAGCAGCTTAGTCGGGGGAAATCAGCCCCAGCATTTT.